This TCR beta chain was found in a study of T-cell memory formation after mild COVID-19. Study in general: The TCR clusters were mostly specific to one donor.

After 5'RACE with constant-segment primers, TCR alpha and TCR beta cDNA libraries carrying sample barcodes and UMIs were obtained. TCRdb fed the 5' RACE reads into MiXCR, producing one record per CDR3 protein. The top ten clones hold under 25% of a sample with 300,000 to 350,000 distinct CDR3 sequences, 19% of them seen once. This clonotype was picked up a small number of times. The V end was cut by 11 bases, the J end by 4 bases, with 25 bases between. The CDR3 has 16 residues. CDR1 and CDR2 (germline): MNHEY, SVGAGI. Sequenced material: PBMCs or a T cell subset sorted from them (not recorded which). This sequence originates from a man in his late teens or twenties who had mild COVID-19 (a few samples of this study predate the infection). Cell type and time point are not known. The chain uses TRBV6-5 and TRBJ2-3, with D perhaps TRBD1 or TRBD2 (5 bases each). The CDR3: CACARGLTFIPDTQYF. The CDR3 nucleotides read TGTGCCTGTGCCCGGGGCCTTACATTCATCCCAGATACGCAGTATTTT.